A selection of T cell receptor beta chains follows, all from one sample in a study of T-cell memory formation after mild COVID-19. MiXCR, applied by TCRdb to the 5' RACE reads, yields one record per CDR3 protein. The sample shows under 550,000 distinct CDR3 sequences, roughly 18% of them seen only once. Sequenced material: PBMCs or a T cell subset sorted from them (not recorded which). Receptors originate from a man aged 18 to 35 who had mild COVID-19 (a few samples of this study predate the infection). Cell type and time point are not known. Each CDR3 is given without its conserved first and last residue. Each record gives: D gene, J gene, V gene, CDR3 protein. D genes are given only for firm matches.

D gene: TRBD1; J gene: TRBJ1-1; V gene: TRBV9; CDR3 protein: ASSEYNRGAEAF
D gene: TRBD1; J gene: TRBJ2-1; V gene: TRBV6-6; CDR3 protein: ASSLGTGEVGEQF
D gene: -; J gene: TRBJ2-2; V gene: TRBV28; CDR3 protein: ASSPPQELAGELF
D gene: -; J gene: TRBJ2-6; V gene: TRBV5-1; CDR3 protein: ASSVEASSGANVLT
D gene: -; J gene: TRBJ1-2; V gene: TRBV7-2; CDR3 protein: ASSQDRYGYT
D gene: -; J gene: TRBJ1-2; V gene: TRBV4-2; CDR3 protein: ASSQADVFGGYGYT
D gene: -; J gene: TRBJ2-7; V gene: TRBV10-1; CDR3 protein: ARKVLQGCEQY
D gene: -; J gene: TRBJ2-1; V gene: TRBV11-3; CDR3 protein: ASSPPGRNEQF
D gene: -; J gene: TRBJ1-5; V gene: TRBV20-1; CDR3 protein: SARPGRNQPQH
D gene: -; J gene: TRBJ1-3; V gene: TRBV7-6; CDR3 protein: AIREIGNTIY
D gene: TRBD1; J gene: TRBJ2-2; V gene: TRBV7-6; CDR3 protein: ASSLVQTGSAGTGELF
D gene: -; J gene: TRBJ1-6; V gene: TRBV7-9; CDR3 protein: ASSPGGDLSHLH
D gene: -; J gene: TRBJ2-7; V gene: TRBV4-3; CDR3 protein: ASSRLLVGAADEQY
D gene: -; J gene: TRBJ2-7; V gene: TRBV12-3/TRBV12-4; CDR3 protein: ASSPLGTNSYEQY
D gene: -; J gene: TRBJ2-6; V gene: TRBV20-1; CDR3 protein: SARAHPRGAEGANVLT
D gene: -; J gene: TRBJ2-2; V gene: TRBV12-3/TRBV12-4; CDR3 protein: ASTPGSANTGELF
D gene: TRBD2; J gene: TRBJ2-4; V gene: TRBV5-1; CDR3 protein: ASGPGGLRNIQY
D gene: -; J gene: TRBJ2-4; V gene: TRBV2; CDR3 protein: ASRSRAMLAKNIQY
D gene: -; J gene: TRBJ1-2; V gene: TRBV3-1; CDR3 protein: ASSLSVTTVYT
D gene: -; J gene: TRBJ1-6; V gene: TRBV9; CDR3 protein: ASSVSPGRDSPLH
D gene: -; J gene: TRBJ1-1; V gene: TRBV12-3/TRBV12-4; CDR3 protein: ASSYGETEAF
D gene: TRBD1; J gene: TRBJ1-3; V gene: TRBV18; CDR3 protein: ASSLDREYGNTIY
D gene: TRBD1; J gene: TRBJ2-7; V gene: TRBV12-3/TRBV12-4; CDR3 protein: ASRGTGGSYEQY
D gene: TRBD2; J gene: TRBJ2-3; V gene: TRBV7-2; CDR3 protein: ASSLGLAGWAMDTQY